Listed below are T cell receptor beta chains from one sample, sequenced in a study of regulatory T cells in long-lasting Graves disease. TCRdb called the multiplex PCR reads again in MiXCR, with one record for every CDR3 protein. The sample yields about 450,000 distinct CDR3 sequences, 12% to 15% seen once. The same specimen was also included in a second study, on T cells in Graves' hyperthyroidism and ophthalmopathy.

This material consisted of peripheral blood mononuclear cells (PBMCs), taken at new diagnosis, from a patient treated with antithyroid drugs. These receptors were taken from a woman in her fifties or sixties with Graves disease. The CDR3 runs from the conserved cysteine through the conserved F or W. A D gene is named only where the DNA matches it firmly. Only some rows state a clone size, as once, few, many or a class for expanded clones.

D: TRBD2; size: many; V: TRBV12-3/TRBV12-4; J: TRBJ2-2; length: 17; DNA: TGTGCCAGCAGTCCGACTAGCGGGAGGGCCGGCACCGGGGAGCTGTTTTTT; CDR3: CASSPTSGRAGTGELFF
D: NA; size: many; V: TRBV18; J: TRBJ2-3; length: 13; DNA: TGTGCCAGCTCACCCCTTTGGACAGATACGCAGTATTTT; CDR3: CASSPLWTDTQYF
D: NA; size: few; V: TRBV19; J: TRBJ1-4; length: 17; DNA: TGTGCCAGTAGTAAAACAGGAGGGTTTGCAACTAATGAAAAACTGTTTTTT; CDR3: CASSKTGGFATNEKLFF
D: NA; size: NA; V: TRBV6-2/TRBV6-3; J: TRBJ2-2; length: 18; DNA: TGTGCCAGCAGTTACACCTCTCAAGGGGAAATATACACCGGGGAGCTGTTTTTT; CDR3: CASSYTSQGEIYTGELFF
D: TRBD1; size: many; V: TRBV5-1; J: TRBJ2-5; length: 15; DNA: TGCGCCAGCAGCGTCGACAGGGCCACACAAGAGACCCAGTACTTC; CDR3: CASSVDRATQETQYF
D: NA; size: few; V: TRBV4-1; J: TRBJ1-1; length: 14; DNA: TGCGCCAGCAGCCAGGTGGGGCGTCCCACTGAAGCTTTCTTT; CDR3: CASSQVGRPTEAFF
D: NA; size: NA; V: TRBV12-3/TRBV12-4; J: TRBJ2-3; length: 15; DNA: TGTGCCAGCAGTACCCGGACTATGAGCACAGATACGCAGTATTTT; CDR3: CASSTRTMSTDTQYF
D: NA; size: many; V: TRBV29-1; J: TRBJ2-7; length: 15; DNA: TGCAGCGTTGAAGGAATGACAGCGTCAGGCTACGAGCAGTACTTC; CDR3: CSVEGMTASGYEQYF
D: NA; size: NA; V: TRBV6-1; J: TRBJ2-1; length: 17; DNA: TGTGCCAGCAGTGAAGCTCAGCGGTTGAGCTCCTACAATGAGCAGTTCTTC; CDR3: CASSEAQRLSSYNEQFF
D: TRBD1; size: NA; V: TRBV7-9; J: TRBJ2-2; length: 16; DNA: TGTGCCAGCAGAACCAGGACAGGGATTGGAACCGGGGAGCTGTTTTTT; CDR3: CASRTRTGIGTGELFF
D: NA; size: many; V: TRBV6-1; J: TRBJ1-1; length: 13; DNA: TGTGCCAGCATTAACAGCTTGAACACTGAAGCTTTCTTT; CDR3: CASINSLNTEAFF
D: NA; size: many; V: TRBV12-3/TRBV12-4; J: TRBJ1-2; length: 15; DNA: TGTGCCAGCAGTCCTCGGGACGGTGCTCCCTATGGCTACACCTTC; CDR3: CASSPRDGAPYGYTF
D: TRBD2; size: NA; V: TRBV7-9; J: TRBJ2-1; length: 15; DNA: TGTGCCAGCAGCTTACTAGCGGGAGCGGTCTACGAGCAGTTCTTC; CDR3: CASSLLAGAVYEQFF
D: NA; size: many; V: TRBV6-2/TRBV6-3; J: TRBJ1-2; length: 15; DNA: TGTGCCAGCAGTGAAGTGAGGGGCTACAACTATGGCTACACCTTC; CDR3: CASSEVRGYNYGYTF
D: TRBD2; size: once; V: TRBV12-3/TRBV12-4; J: TRBJ2-3; length: 17; DNA: TGTGCCAGCAGTTTAAGTCGTCTAGCGGGAGCGGGAGATACGCAGTATTTT; CDR3: CASSLSRLAGAGDTQYF
D: TRBD2; size: many; V: TRBV7-8; J: TRBJ2-3; length: 19; DNA: TGTGCCAGCAGCCCCTACCGTGTTTTAGCGGGAGTTAAGACAGATACGCAGTATTTT; CDR3: CASSPYRVLAGVKTDTQYF
D: TRBD2; size: NA; V: TRBV24-1; J: TRBJ2-1; length: 13; DNA: TGTGCCACCAGTGGGGAGGGCAACAATGAGCAGTTCTTC; CDR3: CATSGEGNNEQFF
D: NA; size: many; V: TRBV2; J: TRBJ2-2; length: 14; DNA: TGTGCCAGCAGTCGGCAGACGAACACCGGGGAGCTGTTTTTT; CDR3: CASSRQTNTGELFF
D: NA; size: many; V: TRBV9; J: TRBJ1-2; length: 11; DNA: TGTGCCAGCAGCTCCTACCGTGGCTACACCTTC; CDR3: CASSSYRGYTF
D: NA; size: many; V: TRBV2; J: TRBJ1-5; length: 15; DNA: TGTGCCAGCAGTGATCGTTCGGGGGTAGGTCAGCCCCAGCATTTT; CDR3: CASSDRSGVGQPQHF
D: TRBD1; size: many; V: TRBV28; J: TRBJ2-6; length: 17; DNA: TGTGCCAGCAGTTGGGACAGGGTTTACTCTGGGGCCAACGTCCTGACTTTC; CDR3: CASSWDRVYSGANVLTF
D: NA; size: many; V: TRBV24-1; J: TRBJ1-1; length: 13; DNA: TGTGCCACTCGGACTGATTCGAACACTGAAGCTTTCTTT; CDR3: CATRTDSNTEAFF
D: TRBD2; size: few; V: TRBV4-1; J: TRBJ2-7; length: 14; DNA: TGCGCCAGCAGCCGGGCTAGCGGGATGTACGAGCAGTACTTC; CDR3: CASSRASGMYEQYF
D: TRBD1; size: many; V: TRBV29-1; J: TRBJ2-5; length: 15; DNA: TGCAGCGTTGAACCCGGGACAGCCCTCCTCGGGACCCAGTACTTC; CDR3: CSVEPGTALLGTQYF
D: TRBD1; size: NA; V: TRBV6-1; J: TRBJ1-1; length: 14; DNA: TGTGCCAGCAGTCCCCGACAGGGCAGTAGTGTAGCTTTCTTT; CDR3: CASSPRQGSSVAFF
D: NA; size: NA; V: TRBV5-1; J: TRBJ2-1; length: 15; DNA: TGCGCCAGCAGCTTGGGCCCGGATACCTACAATGAGCAGTTCTTC; CDR3: CASSLGPDTYNEQFF
D: TRBD1; size: NA; V: TRBV4-2; J: TRBJ1-2; length: 18; DNA: TGTGCCAGCAGCCTAGGGAGGGACAGAGAACCCGCTAACTATGGCTACACCTTC; CDR3: CASSLGRDREPANYGYTF
D: NA; size: many; V: TRBV7-9; J: TRBJ2-2; length: 14; DNA: TGTGCCAGCAGCTTGTGGCCTAACACCGGGGAGCTGTTTTTT; CDR3: CASSLWPNTGELFF
D: TRBD2; size: many; V: TRBV6-2/TRBV6-3; J: TRBJ2-7; length: 14; DNA: TGTGCCAGCAGTTTCGGTCCTTCTAGCGGCGAGCAGTACTTC; CDR3: CASSFGPSSGEQYF
D: TRBD1; size: many; V: TRBV11-2; J: TRBJ1-1; length: 14; DNA: TGTGCCAGCAGCAAAACAGGGGGCAGTACTGAAGCTTTCTTT; CDR3: CASSKTGGSTEAFF
D: NA; size: NA; V: TRBV20-1; J: TRBJ1-4; length: 14; DNA: TGCAGTGCTAGAGATCTGGGGGTTGGAGAAAAACTGTTTTTT; CDR3: CSARDLGVGEKLFF
D: NA; size: many; V: TRBV28; J: TRBJ1-2; length: 13; DNA: TGTGCCAGCAACCGCCCGAACAACTATGGCTACACCTTC; CDR3: CASNRPNNYGYTF
D: TRBD2; size: few; V: TRBV19; J: TRBJ2-1; length: 13; DNA: TGTGCCACCTGGGGGGGGGAAGGCGATGAGCAGTTCTTC; CDR3: CATWGGEGDEQFF
D: TRBD2; size: NA; V: TRBV9; J: TRBJ2-7; length: 16; DNA: TGTGCCAGCAGCGTATCGGGACTAGCGGATTCCTACGAGCAGTACTTC; CDR3: CASSVSGLADSYEQYF
D: TRBD2; size: many; V: TRBV30; J: TRBJ2-1; length: 13; DNA: TGTGCCTGGACCAAATACGGGGGGAGTGAGCAGTTCTTC; CDR3: CAWTKYGGSEQFF
D: NA; size: many; V: TRBV11-2; J: TRBJ2-3; length: 14; DNA: TGTGCCAGCAGCCCCACAAGAGTCCTGCTTACGCAGTATTTT; CDR3: CASSPTRVLLTQYF
D: NA; size: few; V: TRBV19; J: TRBJ1-5; length: 14; DNA: TGTGCCAGTAGTCGCGGTGTGGGCAATCAGCCCCAGCATTTT; CDR3: CASSRGVGNQPQHF